This entry features one T cell receptor beta chain sequence. Antigen: not known. TCRdb used MiXCR to reprocess the reads, holding one entry per CDR3 protein. The repertoire holds some 390,000 distinct CDR3 sequences, with 15% to 20% as singletons. The germline V gene encodes CDR1 SGHAT and CDR2 FQNNGV. The CDR3 is 15 residues long. V was pared by 3 bases and J by 5 bases, with 13 bases between. The data were obtained in a study of T cell repertoires in cytomegalovirus infection. Study overall: Through public TCR beta signatures, both CMV infection and matching HLA type were indicated. Study-wide results and limits: Ex vivo responses were dominated by HLA-C-restricted CMV-specific TCR beta clonotypes. The study identified carriers of CMV plus the relevant HLA from cumulative public TCR beta family frequency.

The V and J genes are TRBV11-2 and TRBJ2-2, with D possibly being TRBD1 or TRBD2 (5 bases each). This TCR came from a human donor in good health (CMV status not recorded). Some clones in this sample may be carry-over from other donors' samples. The sequenced material came from PBMCs. The CDR3 sequence is CASSFEGIGTGELFF. DNA of the CDR3: TGTGCCAGCAGCTTCGAGGGGATCGGGACCGGGGAGCTGTTTTTT.